This T cell receptor (beta chain) was recorded in a study of T cells after yellow fever vaccination. Each CDR3 protein gets one entry after TCRdb re-called the 5' RACE reads with MiXCR. The sample has around 250,000 distinct CDR3 sequences; less than 8.5% are singletons. This clonotype was counted between two and nine times. The germline V gene has CDR1 SGHVS and CDR2 FNYEAQ. J was trimmed by 6 bases and V by 5 bases; bases with no gene match: 7. The CDR3 is made up of 15 amino acids. Sequenced here: CD4+ T cells sorted from PBMCs, sampled 15 days after the yellow fever booster vaccination. V and J are TRBV7-6 and TRBJ2-1, with 10 bases fitting TRBD2. This receptor was taken from a man aged 25-40 years who received the YFV17D yellow fever vaccine. CDR3 sequence reads: CASSQAGGPSNEQFF. The CDR3 nucleotides are TGTGCCAGCAGCCAAGCGGGAGGGCCGAGCAATGAGCAGTTCTTC.